This T cell receptor beta chain is from a study of T cells in Graves' hyperthyroidism and ophthalmopathy. Whole-study results and caveats: Most clonotypes expanded in thyroid above 0.001 were likewise present in blood.

Researchers took RNA transcripts and amplified the TCR beta CDR3 regions from them. With the HTBI primer set, the TCR CDR3 went through a first round of RT-PCR. TCRdb used MiXCR to reprocess the multiplex PCR reads, holding one entry per CDR3 protein. The table has 500,000 to 750,000 distinct CDR3 sequences, around 46% seen once. In the case of this clonotype: Its specificity is unknown.

From germline, CDR1 is SGDLS and CDR2 YYNGEE. Germline trimming cut 1 base from V and 5 bases from J; bases unmatched to any gene: 3. There are 15 residues in the CDR3. In making diagnoses, clinical symptoms, serum thyroxine and TRAb, thyroid ultrasound and orbital computed tomography were all used. The sequence was collected from a woman between 18 and 29 years old with Graves' hyperthyroidism. Sequencing was carried out using peripheral blood or thyroid tissue (not recorded which). The chain combines TRBV9 with TRBJ2-3, with 11 positions matching TRBD2. The CDR3 DNA reads as TGTGCCAGCAGCGTAAGCCTAGCGGGGGGAGATACGCAGTATTTT. Translation gives CASSVSLAGGDTQYF.